This T cell receptor (beta chain) was profiled in a study of long-term antiretroviral therapy in people with HIV. The authors ran the immunoSEQ assay, v3.0, at survey level. Libraries were prepared by immunoSEQ multiplex PCR; TCRdb keeps only in-frame clonotypes and omits some of them. This table holds around 30,000 clones, 95% found once. Participants with HIV, all of them, were treated in the United States. Findings and limits, study-wide: Absence of data on ART adherence, viral resistance or therapy changes was noted. Clones that had undergone expansion before ART dominated the repertoire at all time points.

This CDR3 comprises 15 residues. Germline-derived CDR1 and CDR2 are SGHTA and FQGTGA. Trimming took 4 bases from V and 2 from J; bases not matched to a gene: 4. With respect to this clone: The antigen remains unidentified.

This clonotype was sampled from a young man with HIV. Specimen: unsorted PBMCs, collected 5.3 years after starting antiretroviral therapy. V usage is TRBV7-3 and J usage is TRBJ2-3, with 9 bases lining up with TRBD1. The CDR3 region is CASSSTGGNTDTQYF. The CDR3 DNA sequence: TGTGCCAGCAGCTCTACAGGGGGCAACACAGATACGCAGTATTTT. The whole variable domain, filled in from reference TRBV7-3 and TRBJ2-3, reads GAGVSQTPSNKVTEKGKYVELRCDPISGHTALYWYRQSLGQGPEFLIYFQGTGAADDSGLPNDRFFAVRPEGSVSTLKIQRTERGDSAVYLCASSSTGGNTDTQYFGPGTRLTVL.